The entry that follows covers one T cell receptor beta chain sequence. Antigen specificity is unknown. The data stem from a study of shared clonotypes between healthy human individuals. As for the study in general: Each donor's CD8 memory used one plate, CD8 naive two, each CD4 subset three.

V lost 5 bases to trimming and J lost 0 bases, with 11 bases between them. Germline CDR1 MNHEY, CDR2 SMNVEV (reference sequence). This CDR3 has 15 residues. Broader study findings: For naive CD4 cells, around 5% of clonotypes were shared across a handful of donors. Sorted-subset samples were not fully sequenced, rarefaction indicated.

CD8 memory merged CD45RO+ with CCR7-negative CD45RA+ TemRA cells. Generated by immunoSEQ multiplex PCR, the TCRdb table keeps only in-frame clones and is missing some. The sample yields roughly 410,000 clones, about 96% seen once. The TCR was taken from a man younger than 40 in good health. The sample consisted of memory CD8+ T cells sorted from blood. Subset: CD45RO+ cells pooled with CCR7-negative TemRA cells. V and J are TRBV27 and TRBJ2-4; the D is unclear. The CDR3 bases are TGTGCCAGCAGTCCCCGTATCCTAGCCAAAAACATTCAGTACTTC. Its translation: CASSPRILAKNIQYF.